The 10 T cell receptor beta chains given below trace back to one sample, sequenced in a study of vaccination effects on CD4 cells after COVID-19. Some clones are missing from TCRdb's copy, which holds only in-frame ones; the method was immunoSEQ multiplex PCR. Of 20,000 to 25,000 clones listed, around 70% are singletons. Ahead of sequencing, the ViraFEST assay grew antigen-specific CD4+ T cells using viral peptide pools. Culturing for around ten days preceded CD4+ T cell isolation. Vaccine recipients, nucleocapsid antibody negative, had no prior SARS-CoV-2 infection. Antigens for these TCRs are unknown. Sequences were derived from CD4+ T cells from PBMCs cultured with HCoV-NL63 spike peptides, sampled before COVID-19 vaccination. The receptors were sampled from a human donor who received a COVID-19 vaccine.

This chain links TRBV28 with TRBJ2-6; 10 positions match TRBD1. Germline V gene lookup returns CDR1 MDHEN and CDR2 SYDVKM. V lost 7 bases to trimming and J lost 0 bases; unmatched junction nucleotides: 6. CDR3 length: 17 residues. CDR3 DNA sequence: TGTGCCAGCACTCACAGGGACAGGGGCTCTGGGGCCAACGTCCTGACTTTC. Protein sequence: CASTHRDRGSGANVLTF.

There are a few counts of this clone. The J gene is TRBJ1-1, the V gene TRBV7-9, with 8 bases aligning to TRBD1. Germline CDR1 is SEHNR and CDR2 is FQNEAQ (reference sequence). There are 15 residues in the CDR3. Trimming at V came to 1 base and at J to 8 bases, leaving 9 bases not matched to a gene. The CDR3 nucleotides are TGTGCCAGCAGCTTAGAAAGGACAGGGAGGAGCGAAGCTTTCTTT. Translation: CASSLERTGRSEAFF. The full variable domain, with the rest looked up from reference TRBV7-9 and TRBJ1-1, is DTGVSQNPRHKITKRGQNVTFRCDPISEHNRLYWYRQTLGQGPEFLTYFQNEAQLEKSRLLSDRFSAERPKGSFSTLEIQRTEQGDSAMYLCASSLERTGRSEAFFGQGTRLTVV.

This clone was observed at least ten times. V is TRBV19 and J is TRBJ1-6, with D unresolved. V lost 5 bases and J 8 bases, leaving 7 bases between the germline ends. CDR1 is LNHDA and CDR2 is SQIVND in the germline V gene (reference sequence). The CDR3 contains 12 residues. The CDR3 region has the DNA TGTGCCAGTAGTTATAGGGATTCACCCCTCCACTTT. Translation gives CASSYRDSPLHF.

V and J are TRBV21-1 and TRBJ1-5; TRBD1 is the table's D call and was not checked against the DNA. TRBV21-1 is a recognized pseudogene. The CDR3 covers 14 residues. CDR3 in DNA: TGTGCCAGCAGGGACAGGGGAGGCAGGCAGCCCCAGCATTTT. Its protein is CASRDRGGRQPQHF.

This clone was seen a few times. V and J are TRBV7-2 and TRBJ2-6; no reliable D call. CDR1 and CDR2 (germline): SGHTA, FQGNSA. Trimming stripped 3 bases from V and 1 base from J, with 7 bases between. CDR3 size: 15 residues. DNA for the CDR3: TGTGCCAGCAGCTTGGGTCCGTCTGGGGCCAACGTCCTGACTTTC. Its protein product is CASSLGPSGANVLTF.

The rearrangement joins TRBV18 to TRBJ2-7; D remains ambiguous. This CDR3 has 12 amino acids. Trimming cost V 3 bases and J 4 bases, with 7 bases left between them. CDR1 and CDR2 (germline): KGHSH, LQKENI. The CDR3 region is CASSPQAYEQYF. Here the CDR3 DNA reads TGTGCCAGCTCACCTCAGGCGTACGAGCAGTACTTC.

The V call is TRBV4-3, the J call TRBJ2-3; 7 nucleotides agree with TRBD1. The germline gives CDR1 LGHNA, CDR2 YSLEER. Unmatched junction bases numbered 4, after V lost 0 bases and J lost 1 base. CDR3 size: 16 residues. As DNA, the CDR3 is TGCGCCAGCAGCCAAGATTACAGGGGCCGCACAGATACGCAGTATTTT. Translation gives CASSQDYRGRTDTQYF.

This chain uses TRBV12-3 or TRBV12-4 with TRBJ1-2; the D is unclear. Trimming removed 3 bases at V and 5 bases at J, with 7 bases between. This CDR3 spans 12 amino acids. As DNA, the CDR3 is TGTGCCAGCAGTTTTGAAGGGTATGGCTACACCTTC. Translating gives CASSFEGYGYTF.

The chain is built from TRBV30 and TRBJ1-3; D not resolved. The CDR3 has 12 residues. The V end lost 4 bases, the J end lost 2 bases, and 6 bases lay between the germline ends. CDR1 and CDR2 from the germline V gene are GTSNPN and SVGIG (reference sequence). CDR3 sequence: CAWKLAGNTIYF. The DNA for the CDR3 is TGTGCCTGGAAGCTAGCTGGAAACACCATATATTTT.

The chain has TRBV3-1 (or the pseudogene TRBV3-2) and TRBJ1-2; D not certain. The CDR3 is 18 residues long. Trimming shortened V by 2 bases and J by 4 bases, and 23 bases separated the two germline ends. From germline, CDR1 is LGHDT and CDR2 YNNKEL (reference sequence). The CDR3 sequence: CASSQLSNVRAASYGYTF. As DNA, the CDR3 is TGTGCCAGCAGCCAACTATCCAACGTCCGGGCGGCCTCCTATGGCTACACCTTC.